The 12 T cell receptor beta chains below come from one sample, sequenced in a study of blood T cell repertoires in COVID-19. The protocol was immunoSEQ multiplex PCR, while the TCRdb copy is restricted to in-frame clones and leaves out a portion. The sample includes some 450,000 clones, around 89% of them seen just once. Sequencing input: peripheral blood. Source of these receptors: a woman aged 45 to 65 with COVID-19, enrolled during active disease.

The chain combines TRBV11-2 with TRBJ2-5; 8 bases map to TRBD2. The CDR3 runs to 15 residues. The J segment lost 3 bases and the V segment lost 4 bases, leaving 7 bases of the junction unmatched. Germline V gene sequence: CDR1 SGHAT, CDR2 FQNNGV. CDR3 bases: TGTGCCAGCAGCTGGGGGGCAGCGGGGGAAGAGACCCAGTACTTC. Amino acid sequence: CASSWGAAGEETQYF.

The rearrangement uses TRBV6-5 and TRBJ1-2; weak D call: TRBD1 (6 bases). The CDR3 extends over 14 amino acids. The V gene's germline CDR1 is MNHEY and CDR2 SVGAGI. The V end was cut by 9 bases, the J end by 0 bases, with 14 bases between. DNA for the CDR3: TGTGCCAGTTCCTGGACAGACACTAACTATGGCTACACCTTC. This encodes CASSWTDTNYGYTF.

The chain's CDR3 is CSVEQGPPYEQYF. CDR3 nucleotide sequence: TGCAGCGTTGAGCAGGGCCCTCCCTACGAGCAGTACTTC. V is TRBV29-1 and J is TRBJ2-7, with D possibly being TRBD1 (5 bases). V gave up 3 bases and J gave up 2 bases, with 11 bases separating them. Germline V gives CDR1 SQVTM, CDR2 ANQGSEA. There are 13 residues in the CDR3.

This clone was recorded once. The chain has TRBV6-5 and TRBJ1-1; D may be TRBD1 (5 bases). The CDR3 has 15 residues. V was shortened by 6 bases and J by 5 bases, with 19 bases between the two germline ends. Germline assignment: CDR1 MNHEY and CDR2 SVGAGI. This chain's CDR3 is CASRGRRAGKTEAFF. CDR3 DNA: TGTGCCAGCAGAGGTCGCAGGGCGGGAAAAACTGAAGCTTTCTTT.

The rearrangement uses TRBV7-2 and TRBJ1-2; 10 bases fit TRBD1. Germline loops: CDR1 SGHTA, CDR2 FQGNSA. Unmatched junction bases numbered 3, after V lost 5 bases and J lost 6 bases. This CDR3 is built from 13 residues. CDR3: CASSLGTGDGYTF. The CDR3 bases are TGTGCCAGCAGCCTCGGGACAGGGGATGGCTACACCTTC.

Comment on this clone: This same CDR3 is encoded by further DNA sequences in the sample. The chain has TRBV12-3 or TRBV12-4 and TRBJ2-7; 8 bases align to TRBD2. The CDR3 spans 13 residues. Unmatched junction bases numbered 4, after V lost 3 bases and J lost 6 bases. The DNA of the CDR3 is TGTGCCAGCAGTTTCGGGCTAGCGGGCGAGCAGTACTTC. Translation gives CASSFGLAGEQYF.

CDR3 coding DNA: TGTGCCAGCAGTCAGAGACAGTCCGAGCAGTACTTC. It specifies CASSQRQSEQYF. V is TRBV6-5 and J is TRBJ2-7, with D possibly matching TRBD1 (5 bases). CDR1 and CDR2 (germline): MNHEY, SVGAGI. This CDR3 has 12 amino acids. Trimming left V 5 bases short and J 6 bases short, with 11 bases between.

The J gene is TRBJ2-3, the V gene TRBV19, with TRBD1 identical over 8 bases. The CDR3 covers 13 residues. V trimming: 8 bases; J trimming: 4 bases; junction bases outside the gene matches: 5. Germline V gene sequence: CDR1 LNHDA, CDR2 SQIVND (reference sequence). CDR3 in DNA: TGTGCCAGTTCCGGACAGGGCGCAGATACGCAGTATTTT. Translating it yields CASSGQGADTQYF.

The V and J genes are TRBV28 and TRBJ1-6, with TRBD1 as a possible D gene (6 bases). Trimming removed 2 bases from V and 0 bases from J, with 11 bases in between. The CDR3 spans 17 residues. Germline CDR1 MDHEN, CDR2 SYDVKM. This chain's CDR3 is CASSLEQGISYNSPLHF. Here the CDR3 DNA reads TGTGCCAGCAGTTTAGAGCAGGGGATCTCCTATAATTCACCCCTCCACTTT. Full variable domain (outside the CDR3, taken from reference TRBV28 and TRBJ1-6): DVKVTQSSRYLVKRTGEKVFLECVQDMDHENMFWYRQDPGLGLRLIYFSYDVKMKEKGDIPEGYSVSREKKERFSLILESASTNQTSMYLCASSLEQGISYNSPLHFGNGTRLTVT.

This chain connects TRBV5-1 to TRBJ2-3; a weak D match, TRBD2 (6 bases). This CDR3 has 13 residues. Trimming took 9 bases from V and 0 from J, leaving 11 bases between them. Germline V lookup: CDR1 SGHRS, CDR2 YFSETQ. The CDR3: CATGTSSTDTQYF. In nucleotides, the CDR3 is TGCGCCACCGGGACTTCTAGCACAGATACGCAGTATTTT.

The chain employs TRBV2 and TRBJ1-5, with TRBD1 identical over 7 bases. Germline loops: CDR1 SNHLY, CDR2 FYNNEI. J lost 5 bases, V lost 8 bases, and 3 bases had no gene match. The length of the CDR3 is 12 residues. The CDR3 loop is CASDREDQPQHF. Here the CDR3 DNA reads TGTGCCAGCGACAGGGAGGATCAGCCCCAGCATTTT. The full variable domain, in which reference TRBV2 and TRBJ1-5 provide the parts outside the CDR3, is EPEVTQTPSHQVTQMGQEVILRCVPISNHLYFYWYRQILGQKVEFLVSFYNNEISEKSEIFDDQFSVERPDGSNFTLKIRSTKLEDSAMYFCASDREDQPQHFGDGTRLSIL.

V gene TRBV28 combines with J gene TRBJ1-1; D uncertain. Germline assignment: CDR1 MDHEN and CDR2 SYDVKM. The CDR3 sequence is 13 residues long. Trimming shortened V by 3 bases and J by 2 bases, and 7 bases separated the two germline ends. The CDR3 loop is CASSFPSNTEAFF. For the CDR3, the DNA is TGTGCCAGCAGTTTTCCGAGCAACACTGAAGCTTTCTTT.